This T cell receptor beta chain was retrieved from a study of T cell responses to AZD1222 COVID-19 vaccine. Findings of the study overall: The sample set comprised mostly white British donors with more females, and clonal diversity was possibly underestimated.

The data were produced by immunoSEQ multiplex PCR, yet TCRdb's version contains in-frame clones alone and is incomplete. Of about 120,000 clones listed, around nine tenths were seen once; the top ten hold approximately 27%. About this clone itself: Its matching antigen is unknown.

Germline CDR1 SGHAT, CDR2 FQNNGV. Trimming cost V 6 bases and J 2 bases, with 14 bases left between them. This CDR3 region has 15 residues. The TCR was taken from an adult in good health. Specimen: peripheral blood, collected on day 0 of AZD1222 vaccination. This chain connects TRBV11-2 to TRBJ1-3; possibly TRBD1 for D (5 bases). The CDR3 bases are TGTGCCAGCAGAACAATAAGGGGTGCTGGAAACACCATATATTTT. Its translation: CASRTIRGAGNTIYF.